These 26 T cell receptor beta chains originate from one sample sequenced in a study of blood T cells in healthy people across ages. Through a sample-barcoded 5' primer and a J-beta primer mix, a second PCR was run for roughly 7 to 11 cycles. From the 5' RACE reads, TCRdb called clonotypes with MiXCR, one entry per CDR3 protein. Of some 1.4 million distinct CDR3 sequences listed, about 40% are singletons. The specimen was blood. These receptors all come from a woman under 30 in good health.

The chain employs TRBV20-1 and TRBJ2-7; the D call may be TRBD1 or TRBD2 (5 bases each). The germline gives CDR1 DFQATT, CDR2 SNEGSKA (reference sequence). The CDR3 sequence is 18 residues long. V shed 1 base and J shed 0 bases, with 22 bases lying between them. This chain's CDR3 is CSARVGGLGASGSYEQYF. CDR3 DNA: TGCAGTGCTAGAGTAGGCGGGCTAGGGGCCAGTGGCTCCTACGAGCAGTACTTC.

The chain couples TRBV29-1 to TRBJ1-4; no firm D call. Trimming shortened V by 7 bases and J by 8 bases, and 17 bases separated the two germline ends. This CDR3 spans 13 amino acids. Per the germline V gene, CDR1 is SQVTM and CDR2 is ANQGSEA. The CDR3 protein is CSARPTLGEKLFF. In DNA form, the CDR3 reads TGCAGCGCGAGGCCTACCCTAGGGGAAAAACTGTTTTTT.

The V call is TRBV9, the J call TRBJ2-7, with TRBD1 matching 8 bases. Per germline, CDR1 SGDLS and CDR2 YYNGEE. This CDR3 has 15 amino acids. Trimming removed 0 bases from V and 2 bases from J; junction bases left unmatched: 4. CDR3 sequence: CASSVVGTGPYEQYF. DNA for the CDR3: TGTGCCAGCAGCGTAGTGGGGACAGGCCCCTACGAGCAGTACTTC.

This clonotype was seen more than once but under ten times. The genes are TRBV12-3 or TRBV12-4 and TRBJ2-1, with 9 bases aligning to TRBD1. Trimming at V came to 7 bases and at J to 10 bases, leaving 20 bases not matched to a gene. The CDR3 length is 17 residues. CDR3 protein: CASTLQNPGTGGLEQFF. The CDR3 DNA is TGTGCCAGCACCCTCCAAAACCCCGGCACAGGGGGCTTGGAGCAGTTCTTC.

There are a few counts of this clonotype. The genes are TRBV21-1 and TRBJ1-2; the D call in the table, TRBD1, was not verified against the DNA. TRBV21-1 counts as a pseudogene. The CDR3 totals 12 residues. The CDR3 is CASSNVGDGYTF. The DNA of the CDR3 is TGTGCCAGCAGCAACGTAGGGGATGGCTACACCTTC.

This clonotype was recorded a few times. This chain joins TRBV6-5 and TRBJ1-2, with D perhaps matching TRBD1 (6 bases). There are 16 residues in the CDR3. Germline V gene sequence: CDR1 MNHEY, CDR2 SVGAGI. V was clipped by 5 bases and J by 0 bases, with 16 bases between them. CDR3 in amino acids: CASSNVGAGSNYGYTF. CDR3 DNA sequence: TGTGCCAGCAGTAACGTGGGGGCCGGGTCTAACTATGGCTACACCTTC.

This clonotype has more than one count but fewer than ten. The J gene is TRBJ2-2, the V gene TRBV10-3; TRBD2 is a possible D gene (6 bases). This CDR3 is built from 14 residues. V was trimmed by 10 bases and J by 1 base, leaving 13 bases between them. CDR1 and CDR2 from the germline V gene are ENHRY and SYGVKD. The CDR3: CATAPGENTGELFF. CDR3 in DNA: TGTGCCACGGCCCCGGGAGAGAACACCGGGGAGCTGTTTTTT.

With regard to this clonotype: A single base separates this from a much larger clone, so it may be a read error. The chain combines TRBV7-9 with TRBJ2-7, with D hard to call. The CDR3 is made up of 12 amino acids. Germline CDR1 is SEHNR and CDR2 is FQNEAQ (reference sequence). CDR3 nucleotide sequence: TGTGTCAGCAGCCCCGTGACCTACGAGCAGTACTTC. Amino acids: CVSSPVTYEQYF.

This clonotype was seen more than once but under ten times. J is TRBJ2-1 and V is TRBV27; 15 bases agree with TRBD2. Trimming took 5 bases from V and 9 from J; bases not matched to a gene: 8. CDR1 is MNHEY, CDR2 SMNVEV, per germline (reference sequence). The CDR3 is 16 amino acids. CDR3 DNA sequence: TGTGCCAGCAGTCCACGGACTAGCGGGAGGGCCACTGAGCAGTTCTTC. Translating gives CASSPRTSGRATEQFF.

This clonotype was seen more than once but under ten times. V gene TRBV20-1 combines with J gene TRBJ2-1; perhaps TRBD1 as D (6 bases). The germline V gene has CDR1 DFQATT and CDR2 SNEGSKA (reference sequence). The CDR3 extends over 15 amino acids. With 8 bases removed from V and 5 bases from J, the gap between germline ends came to 22 bases. For the CDR3, the DNA is TGCAGTCCTAATCTCGGGACACCTATAAACAATGAGCAGTTCTTC. The encoded protein is CSPNLGTPINNEQFF.

In this sample, this clonotype turned up once. This sequence joins TRBV28 and TRBJ1-2; D unresolved. This CDR3 has 13 residues. Trimming took 4 bases from V and 0 from J, leaving 6 bases between them. Per germline, CDR1 MDHEN and CDR2 SYDVKM. In nucleotides, the CDR3 is TGTGCCAGCAGTTCGTCCTCTAACTATGGCTACACCTTC. Its protein product is CASSSSSNYGYTF.

The gene calls are TRBV4-1 and TRBJ2-7, with 12 bases lining up with TRBD2. Germline-derived CDR1 and CDR2 are MGHRA and YSYEKL. V shed 0 bases and J 2 bases; nucleotides not matched to a gene: 5. The CDR3 sequence is 17 residues long. CDR3 sequence (DNA): TGCGCCAGCAGCCAAGATTCTCTAGCGGGAGGGCCCTACGAGCAGTACTTC. The encoded protein is CASSQDSLAGGPYEQYF.

The genes are TRBV4-1 and TRBJ2-7; 7 bases align to TRBD1. Germline trimming cut 3 bases from V and 3 bases from J; bases unmatched to any gene: 8. This CDR3 is 15 amino acids long. The germline CDR1 and CDR2 sequences are MGHRA and YSYEKL. The CDR3 bases are TGCGCCAGCAGCCACGCGACAGGGAATTTCTACGAGCAGTACTTC. Translating it yields CASSHATGNFYEQYF.

The chain recombines TRBV12-3 or TRBV12-4 with TRBJ2-1; 10 nucleotides match TRBD2. There are 15 residues in the CDR3. The V gene end was trimmed by 4 bases and the J gene end by 10 bases; junction bases not matched to a gene: 10. DNA of the CDR3: TGTGCCAGCAGTTCTACTTTAGCGGGGGGCTGGGAGCAGTTCTTC. Protein: CASSSTLAGGWEQFF.

The chain employs TRBV6-1 and TRBJ2-6; 10 bases agree with TRBD2. Germline assignment: CDR1 MNHNS and CDR2 SASEGT. CDR3 size: 17 residues. Trimming took 7 bases from V and 0 from J; bases not matched to a gene: 6. The CDR3 loop reads CASTPLAGTSGANVLTF. The CDR3 nucleotides read TGTGCCAGCACCCCACTAGCGGGGACCTCTGGGGCCAACGTCCTGACTTTC.

The chain uses TRBV4-1 and TRBJ1-5; 8 positions match TRBD1. The CDR3 runs to 17 residues. The germline V gene encodes CDR1 MGHRA and CDR2 YSYEKL. With V trimmed by 1 base and J by 0 bases, 5 bases remained unmatched. The CDR3 spells CASSQGQGADSNQPQHF. DNA for the CDR3: TGCGCCAGCAGCCAAGGGCAGGGGGCGGATAGCAATCAGCCCCAGCATTTT.

The V gene is TRBV15, the J gene TRBJ1-2, with D uncertain. V was trimmed by 0 bases and J by 8 bases, leaving 10 bases between them. The CDR3 extends over 13 amino acids. Germline CDR1 is LNHNV and CDR2 is YYDKDF (reference sequence). CDR3 region: CATSRDQFDGYTF. CDR3 bases: TGTGCCACCAGCAGAGATCAGTTCGACGGCTACACCTTC.

As concerns this clonotype: This may stem from a read error, because a much larger clone lies one nucleotide away. The V call is TRBV11-2, the J call TRBJ2-1; D is uncertain. The J call may be incorrect, as the DNA end agrees better with TRBJ2-7. Germline V lookup: CDR1 SGHAT, CDR2 FQNNGV. The CDR3 runs to 17 residues. The CDR3 region is CASSLDQTRSSYNEQYF. The CDR3 DNA sequence: TGTGCCAGCAGCTTAGATCAAACCAGGAGCTCCTACAATGAGCAGTACTTC.

The gene calls are TRBV20-1 and TRBJ2-1, with 8 nucleotides matching TRBD2. The CDR3 is 14 amino acids. The germline gives CDR1 DFQATT, CDR2 SNEGSKA (reference sequence). Germline trimming cut 6 bases from V and 9 bases from J; bases unmatched to any gene: 13. The CDR3 loop is CSATPGLAFGEQFF. The CDR3 nucleotides are TGCAGTGCCACCCCCGGACTAGCATTCGGTGAGCAGTTCTTC.

This clonotype was detected only a few times. The chain uses TRBV20-1 and TRBJ2-1; D ambiguous. Germline-derived CDR1 and CDR2 are DFQATT and SNEGSKA (reference sequence). The CDR3 loop spans 10 amino acids. Trimming cost V 2 bases and J 10 bases, with 6 bases left between them. The CDR3 spells CSARQSEQFF. CDR3 sequence (DNA): TGCAGTGCTAGACAGAGCGAGCAGTTCTTC.

In its sample, this clonotype was seen a few times. This chain links TRBV6-5 with TRBJ2-7, with D possibly matching TRBD1 (6 bases). V dropped 6 bases and J dropped 7 bases, with 25 bases sitting between them. CDR1 is MNHEY and CDR2 is SVGAGI in the germline V gene. CDR3 length: 16 residues. The CDR3 loop is CASSLQGEGHYNEQYF. The CDR3 DNA reads as TGTGCCAGCAGCCTACAGGGAGAGGGGCACTACAATGAGCAGTACTTC.

The chain recombines TRBV2 with TRBJ2-5; D remains unclear. V gave up 3 bases and J gave up 0 bases, with 5 bases separating them. The germline CDR1 and CDR2 sequences are SNHLY and FYNNEI. The CDR3 is 13 residues long. CDR3 DNA: TGTGCCAGCAGTGAGGGGAACCAAGAGACCCAGTACTTC. Protein sequence: CASSEGNQETQYF.

This clonotype appeared a few times. This sequence joins TRBV28 and TRBJ1-2; TRBD1 agrees at 8 bases. The CDR3 is made up of 13 amino acids. The ends lost 6 bases at V and 7 bases at J; junction bases unmatched: 7. Germline loops: CDR1 MDHEN, CDR2 SYDVKM. The CDR3 DNA reads TGTGCCAGCAGGATGACAGGGGCGGGTGGCTACACCTTC. Its translation is CASRMTGAGGYTF.

V usage is TRBV12-3 or TRBV12-4 and J usage is TRBJ2-3; D possibly corresponds to TRBD2 (6 bases). This CDR3 spans 16 amino acids. V lost 1 base and J 5 bases, leaving 16 bases between the germline ends. The CDR3 bases are TGTGCCAGCAGTTTAGAGGGTAGTGGGGGGAGAGATACGCAGTATTTT. Amino acid sequence: CASSLEGSGGRDTQYF.

In this sample, this clonotype turned up a few times. The rearrangement joins TRBV20-1 to TRBJ1-2; no clear D gene. Germline assignment: CDR1 DFQATT and CDR2 SNEGSKA (reference sequence). V was trimmed by 1 base and J by 0 bases, leaving 12 bases between them. This CDR3 contains 15 residues. The CDR3 is CSARGYQPTNYGYTF. DNA for the CDR3: TGCAGTGCTAGAGGGTACCAGCCAACTAACTATGGCTACACCTTC.

The chain couples TRBV11-3 to TRBJ2-5, with 12 bases aligning to TRBD2. V gave up 4 bases and J gave up 5 bases; unmatched junction bases: 8. Germline assignment: CDR1 SGHNT and CDR2 YENEEA. The CDR3 is made up of 16 amino acids. The CDR3 DNA follows: TGTGCCAGCAGCTCCTCTAGCGGGAGGGTGTTGGAGACCCAGTACTTC. Its translation: CASSSSSGRVLETQYF.